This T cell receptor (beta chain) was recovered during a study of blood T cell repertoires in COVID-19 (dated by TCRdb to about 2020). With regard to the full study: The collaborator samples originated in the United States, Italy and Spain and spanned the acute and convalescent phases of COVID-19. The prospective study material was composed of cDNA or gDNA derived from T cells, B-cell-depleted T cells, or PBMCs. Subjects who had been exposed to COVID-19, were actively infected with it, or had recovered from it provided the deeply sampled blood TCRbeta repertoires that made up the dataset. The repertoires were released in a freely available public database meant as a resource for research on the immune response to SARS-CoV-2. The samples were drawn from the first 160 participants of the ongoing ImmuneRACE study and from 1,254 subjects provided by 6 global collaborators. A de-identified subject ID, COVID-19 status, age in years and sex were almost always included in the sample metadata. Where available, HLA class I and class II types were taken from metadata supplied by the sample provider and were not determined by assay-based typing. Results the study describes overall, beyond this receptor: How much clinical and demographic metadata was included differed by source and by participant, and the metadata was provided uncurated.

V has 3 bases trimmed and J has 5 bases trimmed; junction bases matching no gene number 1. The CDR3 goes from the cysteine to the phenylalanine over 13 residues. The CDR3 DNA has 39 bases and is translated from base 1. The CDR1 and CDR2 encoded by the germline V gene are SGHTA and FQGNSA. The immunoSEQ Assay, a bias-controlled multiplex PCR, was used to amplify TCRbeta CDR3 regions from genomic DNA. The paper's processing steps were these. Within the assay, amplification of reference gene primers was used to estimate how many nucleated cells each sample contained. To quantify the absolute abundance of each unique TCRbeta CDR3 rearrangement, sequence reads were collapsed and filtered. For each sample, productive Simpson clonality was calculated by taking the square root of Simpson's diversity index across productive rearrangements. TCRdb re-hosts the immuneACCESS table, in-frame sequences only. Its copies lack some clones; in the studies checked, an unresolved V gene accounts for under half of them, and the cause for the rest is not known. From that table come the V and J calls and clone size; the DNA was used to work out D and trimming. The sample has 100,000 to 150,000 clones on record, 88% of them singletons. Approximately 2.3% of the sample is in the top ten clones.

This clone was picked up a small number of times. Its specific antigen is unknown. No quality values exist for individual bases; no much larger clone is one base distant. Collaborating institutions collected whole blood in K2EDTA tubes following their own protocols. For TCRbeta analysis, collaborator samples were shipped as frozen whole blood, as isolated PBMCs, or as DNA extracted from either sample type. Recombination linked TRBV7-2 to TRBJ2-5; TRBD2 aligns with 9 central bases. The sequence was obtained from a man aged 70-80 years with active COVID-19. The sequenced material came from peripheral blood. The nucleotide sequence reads TGTGCCAGCAGCTTCGGACTAGCGGAGACCCAGTACTTC. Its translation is CASSFGLAETQYF. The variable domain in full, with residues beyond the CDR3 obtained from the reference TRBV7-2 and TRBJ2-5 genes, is GAGVSQSPSNKVTEKGKDVELRCDPISGHTALYWYRQSLGQGLEFLIYFQGNSAPDKSGLPSDRFSAERTGGSVSTLTIQRTQQEDSAVYLCASSFGLAETQYFGPGTRLLVL.